This TCR beta chain appears in the sequencing data of a study of CD8 T cells in Susac syndrome. When the RNA was reverse transcribed, random hexamers were used with an input of roughly 0.45 to 1 ug. Amplification of TCR beta CDR3 was carried out by immunoSEQ multiplex PCR, which covered 54 Vbeta and 13 Jbeta segments. Each CDR3 protein is one row after TCRdb ran MiXCR on the immunoSEQ multiplex PCR reads. The sample has approximately 190,000 distinct CDR3 sequences; 85% to 95% are singletons. The study sequenced TCR beta in blood CD8+ and CD4+ T cells. Isolation of CD8+ and CD4+ T cells was performed negatively, whereas enrichment of TEMRA cells was done by FACS. This CDR3 has 14 residues. The V gene end was trimmed by 6 bases and the J gene end by 3 bases; junction bases not matched to a gene: 5. Germline V CDR1 and CDR2: MNHEY, SMNVEV (reference sequence). Study-wide results and caveats: Peak Susac CD8+ clonal expansion was seen in TEMRA cells and active patients.

Concerning this clonotype: The antigen remains unidentified.

The sequenced sample consisted of CD8+ T cells from PBMCs. This chain joins TRBV27 and TRBJ2-3, with TRBD2 identical over 8 bases. This TCR was sampled from a human donor with Susac syndrome. The CDR3 is CASRSGSLTDTQYF. CDR3 DNA: TGTGCCAGCAGGAGCGGGAGTCTGACAGATACGCAGTATTTT.